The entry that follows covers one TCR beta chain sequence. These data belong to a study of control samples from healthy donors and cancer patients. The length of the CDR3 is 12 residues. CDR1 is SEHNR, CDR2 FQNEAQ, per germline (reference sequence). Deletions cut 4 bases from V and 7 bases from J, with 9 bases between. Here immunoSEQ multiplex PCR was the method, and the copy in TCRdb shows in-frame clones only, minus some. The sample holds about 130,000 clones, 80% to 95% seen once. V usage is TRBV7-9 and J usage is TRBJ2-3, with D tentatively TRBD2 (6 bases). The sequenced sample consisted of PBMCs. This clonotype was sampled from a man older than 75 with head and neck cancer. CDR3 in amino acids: CASSWGVNTQYF. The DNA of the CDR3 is TGTGCCAGCAGCTGGGGGGTGAATACGCAGTATTTT.